The clone carrying this T cell receptor beta chain was seen only a few times. This sample stems from a study of immune characterization of retroperitoneal liposarcoma. This CDR3 contains 11 residues. Germline V gives CDR1 MNHEY, CDR2 SMNVEV (reference sequence). One entry per CDR3 protein results from TCRdb running MiXCR on the PCR reads. There are about 10,000 distinct CDR3 sequences in the sample; 37% occur only once, and over 9.5% lies in the top ten. This sequence originates from a female donor with retroperitoneal liposarcoma. The J gene is TRBJ2-5, the V gene TRBV27; D is undetermined. The DNA matches TRBJ2-7 better at its end, which makes the J call doubtful. The sample comprised tumor tissue. DNA for the CDR3: TGTGCCAGCAGTACCACATACGAGCAGTACTTC. Translated: CASSTTYEQYF.